Given below is one T cell receptor beta chain in context. Its antigen is still unknown. RNA transcripts provided the source from which TCR beta CDR3 regions were amplified. In the first-round RT-PCR of the TCR CDR3, the HTBI primer set was used. Via MiXCR, TCRdb re-called the multiplex PCR reads, giving one row per CDR3 protein. This sample has a few hundred thousand distinct CDR3 sequences, with roughly a sixth found just once. Out of 10 ml of fresh peripheral blood came the PBMCs. This sample was taken from a study of T cells in Graves' hyperthyroidism and ophthalmopathy. General observations from the study: Most clonotypes expanded in the thyroid (above 0.001) were also present in blood.

Deletions cut 7 bases from V and 4 bases from J, with 12 bases between. CDR1 is MNHNS and CDR2 is SASEGT in the germline V gene. The CDR3 contains 13 residues. V and J are TRBV6-1 and TRBJ2-3; D gene unclear. Sequenced sample: blood. The TCR comes from a woman in her 40s with Graves' ophthalmopathy. CDR3 DNA sequence: TGTGCCAGCACTAGGATAGGGCCAGATACGCAGTATTTT. The encoded protein is CASTRIGPDTQYF.